The 22 T cell receptor beta chains reported below all come from one sample, sequenced in a study of cytomegalovirus exposure and HLA in healthy donors. The PCR contained 60 Vbeta and 13 Jbeta primers. Assay: immunoSEQ multiplex PCR; the TCRdb copy retains only in-frame clones and omits some. The table includes under 200,000 clones, 68% detected once. Input material: PBMCs. The receptors come from a man between 50 and 59 years old in good health and CMV-seronegative.

The chain is built from TRBV29-1 and TRBJ2-7, with TRBD2 identical over 13 bases. V dropped 4 bases and J dropped 5; count of bases not matched to a gene: 2. CDR1 and CDR2 from the germline V gene are SQVTM and ANQGSEA. This CDR3 region has 13 residues. The CDR3 DNA reads TGCAGCGTTGGGGGACTAGCGGGGAACGAGCAGTACTTC. It is translated as CSVGGLAGNEQYF.

The chain uses TRBV5-4 and TRBJ1-6, with 8 bases matching TRBD1. The V gene end was trimmed by 4 bases and the J gene end by 9 bases; junction bases not matched to a gene: 6. This CDR3 is built from 14 residues. Germline V lookup: CDR1 SGHNT, CDR2 YYREEE (reference sequence). The CDR3 DNA is TGTGCCAGCAGCCATTCGGACAGGGCTTCACCCCTCCACTTT. This translates into CASSHSDRASPLHF.

The chain joins TRBV5-1 to TRBJ1-3; D is ambiguous. Per the germline V gene, CDR1 is SGHRS and CDR2 is YFSETQ. Trimming left V 0 bases short and J 0 bases short, with 7 bases between. This CDR3 has 15 residues. The CDR3: CASSLDRASGNTIYF. The CDR3 DNA reads as TGCGCCAGCAGCTTGGACAGAGCCTCTGGAAACACCATATATTTT.

This clone appeared a single time. The chain employs TRBV7-6 and TRBJ2-1, with a tentative D call TRBD1 (5 bases). Trimming cost V 1 base and J 6 bases, with 7 bases left between them. The CDR3 loop spans 13 amino acids. CDR1 is SGHVS, CDR2 FNYEAQ, per germline. The CDR3 here is CASSLEGVNEQFF. The DNA of the CDR3 is TGTGCCAGCAGCTTAGAAGGGGTCAATGAGCAGTTCTTC.

The rearrangement uses TRBV11-2 and TRBJ2-5, with D possibly TRBD2 on 5 matching bases. V was clipped by 0 bases and J by 4 bases, with 12 bases between them. The germline V gene has CDR1 SGHAT and CDR2 FQNNGV. The CDR3 is made up of 15 amino acids. Here the CDR3 DNA reads TGTGCCAGCAGCTTAGATCGGCATGAGGGAGAGACCCAGTACTTC. Amino acid sequence: CASSLDRHEGETQYF.

As to this clone: At one boundary the junction diverges from the germline segment, which might be a read error. The sample carries other DNA sequences with the same CDR3. V usage is TRBV28 and J usage is TRBJ1-6; the match to TRBD1 covers 9 bases. CDR1 is MDHEN and CDR2 is SYDVKM in the germline V gene. The CDR3 covers 18 residues. The CDR3, as DNA: TGTGCCAGCATCTACCTCCCGGGACAGGGTTCTCCTGACTCACCCCTCCACTTC. Protein product: CASIYLPGQGSPDSPLHF.

V is TRBV19 and J is TRBJ1-1, with TRBD1 matching 7 bases. The CDR3 extends over 13 amino acids. Trimming removed 6 bases from V and 5 bases from J; junction bases left unmatched: 6. Germline V lookup: CDR1 LNHDA, CDR2 SQIVND (reference sequence). The CDR3 nucleotides are TGTGCCAGTAGGGCCAGGGGGAGAACTGAAGCTTTCTTT. Protein: CASRARGRTEAFF.

In its sample, this clone was seen a few times. The J gene is TRBJ1-1, the V gene TRBV6-5; a weak D match, TRBD1 (5 bases). The CDR3 consists of 16 residues. Germline-derived CDR1 and CDR2 are MNHEY and SVGAGI. V gave up 0 bases and J gave up 4 bases, with 15 bases separating them. The CDR3 sequence: CASSYSRPGSGTEAFF. The CDR3 bases are TGTGCCAGCAGTTACTCGCGGCCAGGGTCGGGCACTGAAGCTTTCTTT.

CDR3 nucleotide sequence: TGCGCCAGCAGGCGGCTAGCGGGTTCCACCGGGGAGCTGTTTTTT. Encoded protein: CASRRLAGSTGELFF. V is TRBV5-1 and J is TRBJ2-2; 8 positions agree with TRBD2. Germline V gene lookup returns CDR1 SGHRS and CDR2 YFSETQ. The ends lost 5 bases at V and 4 bases at J; junction bases unmatched: 7. CDR3 size: 15 residues.

The chain uses TRBV2 and TRBJ1-2; D perhaps matches TRBD1 (6 bases). With 5 bases removed from V and 4 bases from J, the gap between germline ends came to 14 bases. The CDR3 has 14 residues. Germline lookup yields CDR1 SNHLY and CDR2 FYNNEI. CDR3 in amino acids: CASSLDRTIYGYTF. CDR3 nucleotides: TGTGCCAGCAGTCTGGACAGAACTATCTATGGCTACACCTTC.

This sequence joins TRBV5-1 and TRBJ1-2; 8 bases are shared with TRBD1. Trimming cost V 4 bases and J 4 bases; bases outside gene matches: 3. From germline, CDR1 is SGHRS and CDR2 YFSETQ. The CDR3 consists of 13 residues. The CDR3, as DNA: TGCGCCAGCAGCACGGACAGGGCCTATGGCTACACCTTC. Encoded protein: CASSTDRAYGYTF.

This clone was counted between two and nine times. The chain carries TRBV15 and TRBJ2-5, with a tentative D call TRBD1 (6 bases). The J call may be mistaken, given a closer DNA end match to TRBJ2-7. Germline values: CDR1 LNHNV, CDR2 YYDKDF (reference sequence). This CDR3 is 14 amino acids long. The CDR3 nucleotides are TGTGCCACCAGCAGAGACAGGGGCTTGTACGAGCAGTACTTC. It is translated as CATSRDRGLYEQYF.

The chain has TRBV7-9 and TRBJ2-1; D ambiguous. The CDR3 sequence is 13 residues long. V was shortened by 6 bases and J by 8 bases, with 14 bases between the two germline ends. Germline CDR1 and CDR2: SEHNR and FQNEAQ (reference sequence). The CDR3 protein is CASSHTSRYEQFF. For the CDR3, the DNA is TGTGCCAGCAGTCATACTTCCCGGTATGAGCAGTTCTTC. The complete variable domain, with remaining parts taken from reference TRBV7-9 and TRBJ2-1, reads DTGVSQNPRHKITKRGQNVTFRCDPISEHNRLYWYRQTLGQGPEFLTYFQNEAQLEKSRLLSDRFSAERPKGSFSTLEIQRTEQGDSAMYLCASSHTSRYEQFFGPGTRLTVL.

In its sample, this clone was seen once. The rearrangement links TRBV19 to TRBJ2-7, with 7 bases that match TRBD1. CDR3 length: 15 residues. V lost 6 bases, J lost 1 base, and 9 bases stayed unmatched. The germline V gene encodes CDR1 LNHDA and CDR2 SQIVND (reference sequence). CDR3 coding DNA: TGTGCCAGTAGCCACTCCGGGACAGTATCCTACGAGCAGTACTTC. Translated: CASSHSGTVSYEQYF.

The genes are TRBV19 and TRBJ2-1; TRBD1 matches 8 bases. V gave up 5 bases and J gave up 10 bases; unmatched junction bases: 13. CDR3 length equals 15 residues. Germline CDR1 is LNHDA and CDR2 is SQIVND (reference sequence). CDR3 region: CASSRDRSPLMEQFF. The CDR3 DNA follows: TGTGCCAGTAGTCGGGACAGGTCCCCGCTCATGGAGCAGTTCTTC.

The J gene is TRBJ1-2, the V gene TRBV19; D is perhaps TRBD1 (6 bases). The CDR3 runs 14 residues. The germline V and J ends were trimmed by 5 bases and 4 bases, with 14 bases remaining between them. Germline V gene data show CDR1 as LNHDA and CDR2 as SQIVND (reference sequence). The DNA for the CDR3 is TGTGCCAGTAGTGCCCGGGACAAGTTCTATGGCTACACCTTC. This translates into CASSARDKFYGYTF.

The J gene is TRBJ2-1, the V gene TRBV2, with 11 bases identical to TRBD2. Germline V gives CDR1 SNHLY, CDR2 FYNNEI. The J segment lost 10 bases and the V segment lost 6 bases, leaving 8 bases of the junction unmatched. The CDR3 is made up of 14 amino acids. The chain's CDR3 is CASSVAGGLGEQFF. CDR3 DNA sequence: TGTGCCAGCAGCGTAGCGGGGGGGCTAGGGGAGCAGTTCTTC.

The chain couples TRBV6-1 to TRBJ1-1; TRBD1 is a possible D gene (6 bases). V was clipped by 7 bases and J by 1 base, with 13 bases between them. There are 14 residues in the CDR3. CDR1 MNHNS and CDR2 SASEGT come from the germline V gene. The CDR3 DNA is TGTGCCAGCACCCTGACAGGATCGAACACTGAAGCTTTCTTT. This codes for CASTLTGSNTEAFF.

V and J are TRBV5-4 and TRBJ2-3; D possibly corresponds to TRBD2 (6 bases). The CDR3 consists of 13 residues. Trimming removed 1 base from V and 6 bases from J, with 9 bases in between. CDR1 and CDR2 (germline): SGHNT, YYREEE (reference sequence). CDR3 amino acids: CASSLQGGDTQYF. The DNA of the CDR3 is TGTGCCAGCAGCTTGCAGGGAGGCGATACGCAGTATTTT.

The chain recombines TRBV5-1 with TRBJ2-3; 13 positions agree with TRBD2. V lost 6 bases, J lost 2 bases, and 6 bases stayed unmatched. This CDR3 comprises 16 residues. Germline V CDR1 and CDR2: SGHRS, YFSETQ. The CDR3 coding sequence is TGCGCCAGCACCGGACTAGCGGGGGACCCCACAGATACGCAGTATTTT. Its protein product is CASTGLAGDPTDTQYF.

This clone was observed a single time. The chain combines TRBV7-9 with TRBJ2-1; TRBD2 agrees at 10 bases. Germline CDR1 and CDR2: SEHNR and FQNEAQ (reference sequence). This CDR3 region has 16 residues. V was pared by 2 bases and J by 7 bases, with 8 bases of the junction left unmatched. The CDR3 sequence is CASSLRSGGAGNEQFF. The CDR3 bases are TGTGCCAGCAGCTTAAGGAGCGGGGGGGCGGGAAATGAGCAGTTCTTC.

The chain is built from TRBV7-2 and TRBJ2-3; tentative D call: TRBD2 (7 bases). Deletions cut 1 base from V and 7 bases from J, with 18 bases between. CDR1 is SGHTA and CDR2 is FQGNSA in the germline V gene. The CDR3 totals 16 residues. The CDR3 DNA follows: TGTGCCAGCAGCTTAGGCGGGGGCGCCACCGGTAATACGCAGTATTTT. Translation: CASSLGGGATGNTQYF. Looking up the rest from reference TRBV7-2 and TRBJ2-3 gives the full variable domain: GAGVSQSPSNKVTEKGKDVELRCDPISGHTALYWYRQSLGQGLEFLIYFQGNSAPDKSGLPSDRFSAERTGGSVSTLTIQRTQQEDSAVYLCASSLGGGATGNTQYFGPGTRLTVL.